The 8 T cell receptor beta chains presented below share a single source sample, sequenced in a study of beta chain features in type 1 diabetes. The study's findings and limits: Moderate but significant shortening of TCRB CDR3s was recorded in all four CD4+ subsets from Type 1 diabetes patients.

All of the isolated RNA was reverse transcribed, so expressed TCRB transcripts were sequenced. Clones were read by immunoSEQ multiplex PCR, and TCRdb kept only the in-frame ones, dropping some. The table lists 130,000 to 150,000 clones, about 13% of them singletons. Which antigens these TCRs recognize remains unknown. Material: central memory CD4+ T cells from blood. The receptors come from a man aged 18 to 30 with type 1 diabetes.

This clone was recorded many times. V gene TRBV7-9 combines with J gene TRBJ2-5; D is possibly TRBD2 (5 bases). The V and J ends lost 1 base and 2 bases respectively, with 5 bases between them. Germline-derived CDR1 and CDR2 are SEHNR and FQNEAQ (reference sequence). CDR3 length: 13 residues. The CDR3: CASSLGTQETQYF. The CDR3 bases are TGTGCCAGCAGCTTAGGGACTCAAGAGACCCAGTACTTC.

This clone was seen a handful of times. This rearrangement joins TRBV9 to TRBJ1-6; tentatively, D is TRBD1 (5 bases). The CDR3 is made up of 15 amino acids. The germline V gene encodes CDR1 SGDLS and CDR2 YYNGEE. Trimming pared 0 bases from V and 7 bases from J, leaving 11 bases between. As DNA, the CDR3 is TGTGCCAGCAGCGTAGGTTGGGGCGTCAATTCACCCCTCCACTTT. Its protein product is CASSVGWGVNSPLHF.

Only a few counts were recorded for this clone. The V gene is TRBV19, the J gene TRBJ1-2, with D maybe TRBD1 (5 bases). This CDR3 spans 14 amino acids. The germline gives CDR1 LNHDA, CDR2 SQIVND (reference sequence). V lost 2 bases, J lost 2 bases, and 9 bases lay in between. CDR3 residues: CASSISGGNYGYTF. CDR3 in DNA: TGTGCCAGTAGTATATCCGGGGGAAACTATGGCTACACCTTC.

The V and J genes are TRBV5-1 and TRBJ2-2, with 9 bases fitting TRBD1. The junction had 4 bases not matched to a gene; V was cut back by 2 bases and J by 5 bases. The length of the CDR3 is 15 residues. Germline CDR1 and CDR2: SGHRS and YFSETQ. The CDR3 DNA sequence: TGCGCCAGCAGCTTCTCCGGGACAGGGACCGGGGAGCTGTTTTTT. Encoded protein: CASSFSGTGTGELFF.

This clone was detected a few times. V and J are TRBV28 and TRBJ2-6; D is possibly TRBD1 (6 bases). The CDR3 totals 15 residues. The germline V gene encodes CDR1 MDHEN and CDR2 SYDVKM. The V end lost 5 bases, the J end lost 5 bases, and 13 bases lay between the germline ends. For the CDR3, the DNA is TGTGCCAGCAGTCGACGACAGGCTAGGGCCAACGTCCTGACTTTC. Encoded protein: CASSRRQARANVLTF.

The chain links TRBV9 to TRBJ1-1; unclear D gene. V dropped 3 bases and J dropped 4 bases, with 10 bases sitting between them. The CDR3 has 13 residues. Germline CDR1 SGDLS, CDR2 YYNGEE. CDR3 bases: TGTGCCAGCAGCGGCCAAACTCCCACTGAAGCTTTCTTT. Residues: CASSGQTPTEAFF.

This clone was observed a few times. The rearrangement uses TRBV30 and TRBJ1-2; a possible D gene is TRBD1 (5 bases). This CDR3 region has 14 residues. Germline values: CDR1 GTSNPN, CDR2 SVGIG (reference sequence). Trimming took 1 base from V and 7 from J, leaving 16 bases between them. The DNA of the CDR3 is TGTGCCTGGAGTGGGGCCCAGGGAGGAAGTGGCTACACCTTC. Translated, it gives CAWSGAQGGSGYTF. Full variable domain (remainder filled in from reference TRBV30 and TRBJ1-2): SQTIHQWPATLVQPVGSPLSLECTVEGTSNPNLYWYRQAAGRGLQLLFYSVGIGQISSEVPQNLSASRPQDRQFILSSKKLLLSDSGFYLCAWSGAQGGSGYTFGSGTRLTVV.

This clone was detected a few times. The V and J genes are TRBV7-9 and TRBJ1-4; D remains unclear. Between the trimmed V and J ends, which lost 2 bases and 7 bases, there was a span of 14 bases. Germline CDR1 SEHNR, CDR2 FQNEAQ (reference sequence). The CDR3 length is 15 residues. In nucleotides, the CDR3 is TGTGCCAGCAGCTTATCGGCACCGGCGGGTGAAAAACTGTTTTTT. Its protein is CASSLSAPAGEKLFF.